This passage covers 17 T cell receptor beta chains from one sample sequenced in a study of identical twins. One entry per CDR3 protein results from TCRdb running MiXCR on the 5' RACE reads. Here the sample spans roughly 1.6 million distinct CDR3 sequences, about 31% being singletons. The specimen sequenced was cord blood. The origin of the receptors is a newborn girl in good health.

The chain couples TRBV7-9 to TRBJ1-3; D is uncertain. Germline V lookup: CDR1 SEHNR, CDR2 FQNEAQ (reference sequence). V gave up 2 bases and J gave up 10 bases, with 9 bases separating them. The CDR3 has 12 residues. The CDR3 loop reads CASSLNLWTIYF. CDR3 sequence (DNA): TGTGCCAGCAGCTTAAACCTTTGGACCATATATTTT.

To note about this clonotype: Being one base from a much bigger clone, this may be a read error. The chain recombines TRBV29-1 with TRBJ2-1; the match to TRBD1 covers 8 bases. From germline, CDR1 is SQVTM and CDR2 ANQGSEA. V was clipped by 4 bases and J by 7 bases; unmatched bases: 9. This CDR3 has 14 amino acids. CDR3 coding DNA: TGCAGCGTTGTGGGGAGACAGGGGACGAATGAGCAGTTCTTC. It is translated as CSVVGRQGTNEQFF.

There are a few counts of this clonotype. J is TRBJ2-7 and V is TRBV20-1; D is ambiguous. CDR3 size: 13 residues. Trimming shortened V by 4 bases and J by 2 bases, and 12 bases separated the two germline ends. Germline V gives CDR1 DFQATT, CDR2 SNEGSKA (reference sequence). This chain's CDR3 is CSATSTETYEQYF. Here the CDR3 DNA reads TGCAGTGCTACCTCGACGGAGACCTACGAGCAGTACTTC.

The genes are TRBV20-1 and TRBJ1-3, with D hard to call. This CDR3 is 14 amino acids long. The V gene lost 3 bases and the J gene lost 4 bases, with 13 bases spanning the gap. The germline V gene has CDR1 DFQATT and CDR2 SNEGSKA (reference sequence). For the CDR3, the DNA is TGCAGTGCTAGTCTCCATGGGCGCGGAAACACCATATATTTT. Translated: CSASLHGRGNTIYF.

The chain couples TRBV7-8 to TRBJ2-7; 8 positions agree with TRBD2. Germline lookup yields CDR1 SGHVS and CDR2 FQNEAQ. Trimming at V came to 4 bases and at J to 0 bases, leaving 8 bases not matched to a gene. This CDR3 is 16 amino acids long. CDR3 DNA: TGTGCCAGCAGCTCGGACCGGGGACTAGGCTCCTACGAGCAGTACTTC. Its protein is CASSSDRGLGSYEQYF.

The chain combines TRBV5-1 with TRBJ1-1, with 12 bases fitting TRBD1. Losses at the gene ends were 0 bases for V and 1 base for J; bases not matched to a gene: 4. The germline gives CDR1 SGHRS, CDR2 YFSETQ. CDR3 length equals 17 residues. The CDR3 loop reads CASSLVGQGATNTEAFF. The CDR3 DNA follows: TGCGCCAGCAGCTTGGTGGGACAGGGGGCGACGAACACTGAAGCTTTCTTT. The full variable domain, rest sourced from reference TRBV5-1 and TRBJ1-1, is KAGVTQTPRYLIKTRGQQVTLSCSPISGHRSVSWYQQTPGQGLQFLFEYFSETQRNKGNFPGRFSGRQFSNSRSEMNVSTLELGDSALYLCASSLVGQGATNTEAFFGQGTRLTVV.

The chain links TRBV5-1 to TRBJ2-3; D is ambiguous. V lost 1 base, J lost 4 bases, and 10 bases lay in between. The CDR3 covers 14 residues. From germline, CDR1 is SGHRS and CDR2 YFSETQ. The CDR3 spells CASSLNEPPDTQYF. Written as DNA, the CDR3 is TGCGCCAGCAGCTTGAACGAACCTCCAGATACGCAGTATTTT.

The chain combines TRBV4-1 with TRBJ1-2; D is uncertain. CDR3 length: 14 residues. V lost 0 bases, J lost 12 bases, and 17 bases lay in between. Germline V lookup: CDR1 MGHRA, CDR2 YSYEKL. The chain's CDR3 is CASSQDRINSRHTF. CDR3 nucleotide sequence: TGCGCCAGCAGCCAAGATAGAATCAACAGCCGACACACCTTC.

This clonotype was recorded a few times. The chain has TRBV6-2 or TRBV6-3 and TRBJ2-5, with D maybe TRBD1 (5 bases). Germline CDR1 MNHEY, CDR2 SVGEGT. The CDR3 runs to 15 residues. The V and J ends lost 1 base and 4 bases respectively, with 13 bases between them. The CDR3: CASSYYSLRAETQYF. CDR3 sequence (DNA): TGTGCCAGCAGTTACTACTCACTCAGGGCAGAGACCCAGTACTTC.

The chain has TRBV11-2 and TRBJ2-1; 8 bases are a match to TRBD2. The CDR3 is 15 residues long. V lost 3 bases and J lost 5; bases outside the gene matches: 6. Germline CDR1 is SGHAT and CDR2 is FQNNGV. Written as DNA, the CDR3 is TGTGCCAGCAGCTTTAGCGGGGACCACAACAATGAGCAGTTCTTC. Translation gives CASSFSGDHNNEQFF.

This chain links TRBV19 with TRBJ1-5; 8 bases line up with TRBD1. Per germline, CDR1 LNHDA and CDR2 SQIVND (reference sequence). The CDR3 totals 15 residues. The junction had 6 bases not matched to a gene; V was cut back by 6 bases and J by 2 bases. The CDR3 region is CASRLSGGGNQPQHF. CDR3 nucleotides: TGTGCCAGTAGGTTGTCAGGGGGCGGCAATCAGCCCCAGCATTTT.

This clonotype came up a few times. The chain recombines TRBV5-1 with TRBJ1-2, with D possibly being TRBD1 (6 bases). The germline gives CDR1 SGHRS, CDR2 YFSETQ. The CDR3 loop spans 13 amino acids. V lost 4 bases and J 4 bases, leaving 11 bases between the germline ends. CDR3 sequence reads: CASSADRTYGYTF. DNA for the CDR3: TGCGCCAGCAGCGCTGACAGGACCTATGGCTACACCTTC. Variable domain in full (rest from reference TRBV5-1 and TRBJ1-2): KAGVTQTPRYLIKTRGQQVTLSCSPISGHRSVSWYQQTPGQGLQFLFEYFSETQRNKGNFPGRFSGRQFSNSRSEMNVSTLELGDSALYLCASSADRTYGYTFGSGTRLTVV.

The V gene is TRBV20-1, the J gene TRBJ2-1, with 11 nucleotides matching TRBD2. Germline V gene lookup returns CDR1 DFQATT and CDR2 SNEGSKA (reference sequence). The CDR3 has 15 residues. J gave up 5 bases and V 2 bases, and 5 bases lay outside the gene matches. CDR3 amino acids: CSARTSGSVHNEQFF. The CDR3 coding sequence is TGCAGTGCTAGAACTAGCGGGAGTGTGCACAATGAGCAGTTCTTC.

Remarks on this clonotype: A much more abundant neighbour one base away suggests this may be a read error. The V and J genes are TRBV4-2 and TRBJ2-7; 8 nucleotides line up with TRBD1. In germline, CDR1 is LGHNA, CDR2 YNFKEQ. The CDR3 has 15 amino acids. The CDR3 region is CDSSQLGTGSYEQYF. The CDR3 DNA reads TGTGACAGCAGCCAATTGGGGACAGGCTCCTACGAGCAGTACTTC.

This clonotype was seen at least ten times. At one end the junction does not follow the germline gene, possibly because of a read error. The V call is TRBV20-1, the J call TRBJ1-2; a possible D gene is TRBD1 (6 bases). Germline V gene lookup returns CDR1 DFQATT and CDR2 SNEGSKA (reference sequence). The CDR3 is 14 amino acids. The CDR3 region is CSANIPGHGFGYTF. The CDR3, as DNA: TGCAGCGCTAATATTCCGGGACACGGTTTTGGCTACACCTTC.

This clonotype was picked up a small number of times. This chain links TRBV6-1 with TRBJ1-2; D call uncertain. V was cut by 0 bases and J by 8 bases, with 16 bases left in between. The CDR3 contains 15 residues. CDR1 is MNHNS and CDR2 is SASEGT in the germline V gene. CDR3 sequence reads: CASSEARVWTRGYTF. For the CDR3, the DNA is TGTGCCAGCAGTGAAGCGCGTGTCTGGACGCGGGGCTACACCTTC.

The J gene is TRBJ2-3, the V gene TRBV20-1; TRBD2 might be the D (5 bases). The CDR3 has 12 amino acids. Germline assignment: CDR1 DFQATT and CDR2 SNEGSKA (reference sequence). Trimming removed 6 bases at V and 0 bases at J, with 7 bases between. CDR3: CSAWTSTDTQYF. The CDR3 nucleotides read TGCAGTGCCTGGACTAGCACAGATACGCAGTATTTT.